This section outlines one TCR beta chain sequence together with its context. Other nucleotide sequences in the sample specify the same CDR3. At the deep level, the assay was run. Data came from immunoSEQ multiplex PCR; TCRdb stores just in-frame clones and leaves some out. The sample lists fewer than 2.5 million clones, under 95% occurring once. Trimming shortened V by 1 base and J by 0 bases, and 7 bases separated the two germline ends. The CDR3 consists of 15 residues. CDR1 is SGHVS and CDR2 is FQNEAQ in the germline V gene. These data belong to a study of shared clonotypes between healthy human individuals. Study details: Each donor's CD4 naive and CD4 memory cells filled three plates apiece, CD8 naive two, and CD8 memory one.

Investigators divided CD4+ cells into CD45RA+ naive and CD45RA-negative memory subsets. The chain links TRBV7-8 to TRBJ1-5; D uncertain. The source of this sequence is a man between 18 and 29 years old in good health. Some clones in this sample may be carry-over from other donors' samples. Sample: naive CD4+ T cells from PBMCs. Subset indicated: CD45RA+ positively selected. CDR3 in amino acids: CASSLGGNSNQPQHF. For the CDR3, the DNA is TGTGCCAGCAGCTTAGGAGGAAATAGCAATCAGCCCCAGCATTTT. Full variable domain (remainder filled in from reference TRBV7-8 and TRBJ1-5): GAGVSQSPRYKVAKRGQDVALRCDPISGHVSLFWYQQALGQGPEFLTYFQNEAQLDKSGLPSDRFFAERPEGSVSTLKIQRTQQEDSAVYLCASSLGGNSNQPQHFGDGTRLSIL.